Each of the 30 T cell receptor beta chains below was sequenced from the same sample in a study of cytomegalovirus exposure and HLA in healthy donors. Amplification used 60 Vbeta primers and 13 Jbeta primers. Some clones are missing from TCRdb's copy, which holds only in-frame ones; the method was immunoSEQ multiplex PCR. The data contain around 200,000 clones, approximately 85% of them singletons. Sequencing input: PBMCs. Source of these receptors: a woman under 30 in good health and CMV-seronegative.

The chain recombines TRBV6-1 with TRBJ1-1, with TRBD1 identical over 8 bases. Germline V gene data show CDR1 as MNHNS and CDR2 as SASEGT. The CDR3 runs 13 residues. The ends lost 8 bases at V and 1 base at J; junction bases unmatched: 3. CDR3 loop: CASPGTGNTEAFF. CDR3 nucleotide sequence: TGTGCCAGCCCCGGGACAGGGAACACTGAAGCTTTCTTT.

V and J are TRBV6-1 and TRBJ1-1, with D possibly TRBD1 on 5 matching bases. The CDR3 is 11 amino acids. Per germline, CDR1 MNHNS and CDR2 SASEGT. For the CDR3, the DNA is TGTGCGTACAGGTCGACCGCTGAAGCTTTCTTT. This sequence encodes CAYRSTAEAFF.

This chain connects TRBV2 to TRBJ2-5, with TRBD1 identical over 8 bases. J gave up 0 bases and V 7 bases, and 7 bases lay outside the gene matches. Germline V gives CDR1 SNHLY, CDR2 FYNNEI. The CDR3 has 15 amino acids. The CDR3 DNA reads as TGTGCCAGCACCAAGGACAGGGTGTACCAAGAGACCCAGTACTTC. Its translation: CASTKDRVYQETQYF.

This clone was counted only a few times. The CDR3 sequence: CASKSDTEAFF. CDR3 nucleotides: TGTGCCAGCAAGAGCGACACTGAAGCTTTCTTT. The V gene is TRBV6-1, the J gene TRBJ1-1; unclear D gene. Trimming removed 7 bases from V and 3 bases from J, with 6 bases in between. CDR1 MNHNS and CDR2 SASEGT come from the germline V gene. The CDR3 has 11 amino acids.

In this sample, this clone turned up a few times. V usage is TRBV5-4 and J usage is TRBJ1-1, with unresolved D. The CDR3 sequence is 15 residues long. The germline V gene has CDR1 SGHNT and CDR2 YYREEE (reference sequence). V was clipped by 0 bases and J by 6 bases, with 15 bases between them. The CDR3, as DNA: TGTGCCAGCAGCTTGGGTAGGAACCGGGGAGCTGAAGCTTTCTTT. Amino acids: CASSLGRNRGAEAFF.

The V gene is TRBV29-1, the J gene TRBJ2-7, with TRBD1 matching 9 bases. Trimming at V came to 6 bases and at J to 3 bases, leaving 9 bases not matched to a gene. Germline assignment: CDR1 SQVTM and CDR2 ANQGSEA. The length of the CDR3 is 14 residues. The CDR3 sequence: CSVATGQGIYEQYF. CDR3 DNA: TGCAGCGTAGCGACCGGACAGGGGATCTACGAGCAGTACTTC.

This clone was detected once. This chain uses TRBV7-9 with TRBJ1-4; 8 bases fit TRBD1. Trimming cost V 7 bases and J 7 bases; bases outside gene matches: 23. The CDR3 extends over 19 amino acids. CDR1 SEHNR and CDR2 FQNEAQ come from the germline V gene (reference sequence). CDR3 region: CASTDVIQGQAVEGEKLFF. CDR3 bases: TGTGCCAGCACCGATGTGATACAGGGACAGGCGGTCGAAGGTGAAAAACTGTTTTTT.

The chain recombines TRBV5-4 with TRBJ2-5, with 8 nucleotides matching TRBD2. V shed 4 bases, J shed 2 bases, and the junction held 10 bases outside the gene matches. Per germline, CDR1 SGHNT and CDR2 YYREEE (reference sequence). The CDR3 has 16 residues. The CDR3 nucleotides read TGTGCCAGCAGCCTTAGGACTAGCCCAACTCAAGAGACCCAGTACTTC. Translation gives CASSLRTSPTQETQYF.

The chain carries TRBV6-5 and TRBJ2-3, with D tentatively TRBD1 (5 bases). V was trimmed by 5 bases and J by 6 bases, leaving 9 bases between them. The CDR3 totals 12 residues. CDR1 is MNHEY and CDR2 is SVGAGI in the germline V gene. The CDR3 DNA is TGTGCCAGCAGTGGACCAGGGGATACGCAGTATTTT. Translated, it gives CASSGPGDTQYF.

This clone was detected a few times. The DNA of the CDR3 is TGTGCCAGCAGGAGGGACAGGGGCCTGAACACTGAAGCTTTCTTT. It codes for CASRRDRGLNTEAFF. The chain recombines TRBV6-5 with TRBJ1-1; TRBD1 matches 10 bases. V gave up 6 bases and J gave up 0 bases; unmatched junction bases: 4. The CDR3 runs to 15 residues. CDR1 is MNHEY, CDR2 SVGAGI, per germline.

The chain employs TRBV29-1 and TRBJ2-7, with 10 bases that match TRBD1. The germline gives CDR1 SQVTM, CDR2 ANQGSEA. V shed 1 base and J 1 base; nucleotides not matched to a gene: 4. This CDR3 has 15 amino acids. This chain's CDR3 is CSVEARDRGSYEQYF. CDR3 bases: TGCAGCGTTGAAGCCCGGGACAGGGGTTCCTACGAGCAGTACTTC.

The V gene is TRBV28, the J gene TRBJ2-7, with TRBD2 identical over 12 bases. From germline, CDR1 is MDHEN and CDR2 SYDVKM. Trimming cost V 3 bases and J 4 bases; bases outside gene matches: 10. This CDR3 has 17 residues. The CDR3 region is CASSFSGLAGRAYEQYF. The CDR3 nucleotides are TGTGCCAGCAGTTTCTCAGGACTAGCGGGAAGGGCTTACGAGCAGTACTTC.

The chain carries TRBV6-1 and TRBJ1-2; D is ambiguous. The germline V gene has CDR1 MNHNS and CDR2 SASEGT. Between the trimmed V and J ends, which lost 6 bases and 7 bases, there was a span of 9 bases. The CDR3 extends over 11 amino acids. For the CDR3, the DNA is TGTGCCAGCAGCACGTATAGTGGCTACACCTTC. Translation: CASSTYSGYTF.

The chain combines TRBV11-2 with TRBJ1-4, with 7 bases that match TRBD1. From germline, CDR1 is SGHAT and CDR2 FQNNGV. This CDR3 has 15 residues. V lost 5 bases, J lost 2 bases, and 5 bases stayed unmatched. DNA of the CDR3: TGTGCCAGCAGCCGTTTACAGGGGACTAATGAAAAACTGTTTTTT. Its protein is CASSRLQGTNEKLFF.

The chain has TRBV6-5 and TRBJ2-5, with a possible D match to TRBD2 (6 bases). CDR1 is MNHEY, CDR2 SVGAGI, per germline. Deletions cut 5 bases from V and 2 bases from J, with 12 bases between. CDR3 length: 14 residues. CDR3 sequence: CASSGGTLQETQYF. For the CDR3, the DNA is TGTGCCAGCAGTGGAGGGACGTTGCAAGAGACCCAGTACTTC.

Points on this clone: The junction departs from germline at one end; a sequencing error may be responsible. V and J are TRBV7-9 and TRBJ2-5; no definite D call. Looked up from germline, CDR1 is SEHNR and CDR2 is FQNEAQ (reference sequence). This CDR3 region has 11 residues. In nucleotides, the CDR3 is TGTTCCAGCAGCTCAGGCGAGACCCAGTACTTC. This codes for CSSSSGETQYF.

The chain combines TRBV5-4 with TRBJ1-5; D gene unclear. Germline V gene data show CDR1 as SGHNT and CDR2 as YYREEE (reference sequence). V lost 0 bases, J lost 6 bases, and 7 bases lay in between. The CDR3 is 13 amino acids. This chain's CDR3 is CASSLGEAQPQHF. The CDR3 nucleotides are TGTGCCAGCAGCTTGGGAGAGGCTCAGCCCCAGCATTTT. The whole variable domain, filled in from reference TRBV5-4 and TRBJ1-5, reads ETGVTQSPTHLIKTRGQQVTLRCSSQSGHNTVSWYQQALGQGPQFIFQYYREEENGRGNFPPRFSGLQFPNYSSELNVNALELDDSALYLCASSLGEAQPQHFGDGTRLSIL.

CDR3 loop: CASRPGILETQYF. The CDR3 DNA follows: TGCGCCAGCCGCCCCGGTATTTTAGAGACCCAGTACTTC. The chain recombines TRBV10-2 with TRBJ2-5; D call uncertain. CDR3 length equals 13 residues. Germline-derived CDR1 and CDR2 are WSHSY and SAAADI. Trimming took 8 bases from V and 4 from J, leaving 14 bases between them.

The rearrangement links TRBV19 to TRBJ2-1, with 7 bases aligning to TRBD2. The CDR3 has 16 amino acids. Germline V CDR1 and CDR2: LNHDA, SQIVND (reference sequence). The V segment lost 5 bases and the J segment 3 bases; nucleotides outside the gene matches: 10. This chain's CDR3 is CASSGDGEGVYNEQFF. DNA for the CDR3: TGTGCCAGTAGTGGGGACGGGGAGGGCGTCTACAATGAGCAGTTCTTC.

V usage is TRBV7-9 and J usage is TRBJ2-3; the match to TRBD2 covers 8 bases. The CDR3 runs to 15 residues. V shed 7 bases, J shed 5 bases, and the junction held 11 bases outside the gene matches. Germline values: CDR1 SEHNR, CDR2 FQNEAQ (reference sequence). CDR3 residues: CASTSSRGGRDTQYF. Written as DNA, the CDR3 is TGTGCCAGCACCTCGTCGCGCGGGGGGCGAGATACGCAGTATTTT.

CDR3 amino acids: CASSLGTGMNTEAFF. CDR3 nucleotide sequence: TGTGCCAGCAGCTTGGGGACAGGGATGAACACTGAAGCTTTCTTT. The V gene is TRBV7-8, the J gene TRBJ1-1; TRBD1 agrees at 9 bases. J was trimmed by 0 bases and V by 3 bases; bases with no gene match: 2. The CDR3 loop spans 15 amino acids. CDR1 SGHVS and CDR2 FQNEAQ come from the germline V gene.

The chain couples TRBV5-5 to TRBJ2-7; maybe TRBD1 (8 bases). Trimming took 5 bases from V and 3 from J, leaving 21 bases between them. This CDR3 spans 16 amino acids. CDR1 and CDR2 (germline): SGHKS, YYEKEE (reference sequence). The CDR3 protein is CASRMGGGQDYYEQYF. In nucleotides, the CDR3 is TGTGCCAGCAGGATGGGGGGGGGACAGGACTACTACGAGCAGTACTTC. Together with reference TRBV5-5 and TRBJ2-7, the CDR3 gives the full variable domain: DAGVTQSPTHLIKTRGQQVTLRCSPISGHKSVSWYQQVLGQGPQFIFQYYEKEERGRGNFPDRFSARQFPNYSSELNVNALLLGDSALYLCASRMGGGQDYYEQYFGPGTRLTVT.

The CDR3 nucleotides read TGCAGCCCAAAGATTGTGGGCGAAGCTTTCTTT. Residues: CSPKIVGEAFF. J is TRBJ1-1 and V is TRBV20-1; D remains unclear. In germline, CDR1 is DFQATT, CDR2 SNEGSKA (reference sequence). The CDR3 length is 11 residues.

V gene TRBV7-3 combines with J gene TRBJ2-3, with 7 bases identical to TRBD1. The CDR3 spans 15 residues. Germline V gives CDR1 SGHTA, CDR2 FQGTGA. Unmatched junction bases numbered 9, after V lost 5 bases and J lost 4 bases. The DNA for the CDR3 is TGTGCCAGCAGCCCCCGGACAGGTCCACCAGATACGCAGTATTTT. Translation gives CASSPRTGPPDTQYF.

This clone was detected only a few times. This chain connects TRBV7-6 to TRBJ1-1, with D tentatively TRBD1 (6 bases). The CDR3 totals 13 residues. V dropped 4 bases and J dropped 1 base, with 7 bases sitting between them. Germline CDR1 reads SGHVS; CDR2 reads FNYEAQ. The CDR3 spells CASSSGQNTEAFF. The CDR3 coding sequence is TGTGCCAGCAGCTCGGGACAGAACACTGAAGCTTTCTTT.

The V and J genes are TRBV28 and TRBJ1-5; 11 bases are shared with TRBD1. After removal of 7 bases from V and 5 bases from J, the junction contained 4 bases not matched to a gene. Germline values: CDR1 MDHEN, CDR2 SYDVKM. CDR3 length: 14 amino acids. The CDR3 sequence is CASIGTGGHQPQHF. Here the CDR3 DNA reads TGTGCCAGCATCGGGACAGGGGGTCATCAGCCCCAGCATTTT.

The chain links TRBV27 to TRBJ2-7; TRBD1 aligns across 7 bases. This CDR3 contains 14 residues. Looked up from germline, CDR1 is MNHEY and CDR2 is SMNVEV (reference sequence). The V gene end was trimmed by 3 bases and the J gene end by 2 bases; junction bases not matched to a gene: 4. The CDR3 nucleotides are TGTGCCAGCAGTTTGCAGGGGGACCCCTACGAGCAGTACTTC. Translation gives CASSLQGDPYEQYF.

The chain uses TRBV4-2 and TRBJ2-7, with 7 bases lining up with TRBD1. This CDR3 is built from 14 residues. Losses at the gene ends were 1 base for V and 5 bases for J; bases not matched to a gene: 5. CDR1 is LGHNA and CDR2 is YNFKEQ in the germline V gene. The CDR3 loop is CASSQVRGSDEQYF. CDR3 nucleotides: TGTGCCAGCAGCCAAGTCAGGGGGTCGGACGAGCAGTACTTC.

The chain carries TRBV7-3 and TRBJ1-4; 7 nucleotides line up with TRBD1. Losses at the gene ends were 2 bases for V and 8 bases for J; bases not matched to a gene: 5. CDR1 and CDR2 (germline): SGHTA, FQGTGA. This CDR3 is 14 amino acids long. CDR3 loop: CASSLLTGYEKLFF. The CDR3 nucleotides are TGTGCCAGCAGCTTACTGACAGGGTACGAAAAACTGTTTTTT.

In its sample, this clone was seen a few times. V usage is TRBV29-1 and J usage is TRBJ2-1; TRBD1 agrees at 7 bases. Germline CDR1 is SQVTM and CDR2 is ANQGSEA. Germline trimming cut 6 bases from V and 2 bases from J; bases unmatched to any gene: 4. The CDR3 sequence is 13 residues long. The DNA of the CDR3 is TGCAGCGTCACCGGGACAGCCTACAATGAGCAGTTCTTC. It codes for CSVTGTAYNEQFF.